This is a list of T cell receptor beta chains from one sample in a study of blood T cell repertoires in COVID-19. TCRdb keeps only in-frame clones here, not all; method: immunoSEQ multiplex PCR. The table has about 160,000 clones, 70% to 85% seen once. The source material was peripheral blood. Receptors were obtained from a woman at least 80 years old with acute or convalescent COVID-19. CDR3s include the opening cysteine and the closing phenylalanine or tryptophan. D genes are given only for firm matches. The size of a clone is reported for some rows only, either as once, few or many, or as a class for expanded clones.

cdr3_length: 16; d_call: NA; v_call: TRBV11-2; j_call: TRBJ2-3; clone_size: NA; cdr3_nt: TGTGCCAGCAGCTACGAGACAGGTTTAAGTTACGATACGCAGTATTTT; cdr3_aa: CASSYETGLSYDTQYF
cdr3_length: 19; d_call: TRBD2; v_call: TRBV6-1; j_call: TRBJ2-1; clone_size: few; cdr3_nt: TGTGCCAGCAGTGAACGAGGGACTAGCGTCTTACTCTCGGGCGATGAGCAGTTCTTC; cdr3_aa: CASSERGTSVLLSGDEQFF
cdr3_length: 14; d_call: TRBD2; v_call: TRBV9; j_call: TRBJ2-1; clone_size: NA; cdr3_nt: TGTGCCAGCAGCGCCACCGGGACTAGCTATGAGCAGTTCTTC; cdr3_aa: CASSATGTSYEQFF
cdr3_length: 14; d_call: NA; v_call: TRBV5-1; j_call: TRBJ1-1; clone_size: NA; cdr3_nt: TGCGCCAGCAGGCCGCCCCGGGGGAACACTGAAGCTTTCTTT; cdr3_aa: CASRPPRGNTEAFF
cdr3_length: 12; d_call: NA; v_call: TRBV5-1; j_call: TRBJ2-1; clone_size: few; cdr3_nt: TGCGCCAGCAGCTTCGGCGGGACTGAGCAGTTCTTC; cdr3_aa: CASSFGGTEQFF
cdr3_length: 15; d_call: TRBD1; v_call: TRBV30; j_call: TRBJ2-5; clone_size: NA; cdr3_nt: TGTGCCTGGAGTGTGAGAGGGGGCGGAAAAGAGACCCAGTACTTC; cdr3_aa: CAWSVRGGGKETQYF
cdr3_length: 12; d_call: NA; v_call: TRBV12-3/TRBV12-4; j_call: TRBJ1-6; clone_size: NA; cdr3_nt: TGTGCCAGTGGTAGGGGTGCTTCACCCCTCCACTTT; cdr3_aa: CASGRGASPLHF
cdr3_length: 16; d_call: TRBD2; v_call: TRBV5-1; j_call: TRBJ2-1; clone_size: NA; cdr3_nt: TGCGCCAGTAACCGAGGACTAGCGGGAGGCCTGAATGAGCAGTTCTTC; cdr3_aa: CASNRGLAGGLNEQFF
cdr3_length: 15; d_call: NA; v_call: TRBV4-3; j_call: TRBJ1-4; clone_size: NA; cdr3_nt: TGCGCCAGCAGCCAGGCCCTCACAGGATTGGAAAAACTGTTTTTT; cdr3_aa: CASSQALTGLEKLFF
cdr3_length: 15; d_call: TRBD2; v_call: TRBV2; j_call: TRBJ2-1; clone_size: NA; cdr3_nt: TGTGCCAGCAGGGGACTAGCGGGAGGCTACAATGAGCAGTTCTTC; cdr3_aa: CASRGLAGGYNEQFF
cdr3_length: 15; d_call: TRBD1; v_call: TRBV18; j_call: TRBJ2-2; clone_size: NA; cdr3_nt: TGTGCCAGCTCACCGTGGGGACAGGGCACCGGGGAGCTGTTTTTT; cdr3_aa: CASSPWGQGTGELFF
cdr3_length: 16; d_call: NA; v_call: TRBV5-1; j_call: TRBJ2-3; clone_size: NA; cdr3_nt: TGCGCCAGCAGCTTGTTTGGTAAAGGGGTCACAGATACGCAGTATTTT; cdr3_aa: CASSLFGKGVTDTQYF
cdr3_length: 19; d_call: NA; v_call: TRBV4-1; j_call: TRBJ1-6; clone_size: NA; cdr3_nt: TGCGCCAGCAGCCAAGTACCCCCCCCGGCGGGGGCGAACAATTCACCCCTCCACTTT; cdr3_aa: CASSQVPPPAGANNSPLHF
cdr3_length: 14; d_call: TRBD2; v_call: TRBV7-7; j_call: TRBJ2-1; clone_size: NA; cdr3_nt: TGTGCCAGCAGCCCGGGACTAGCGGAAACTCAGCAGTTCTTC; cdr3_aa: CASSPGLAETQQFF
cdr3_length: 14; d_call: TRBD1; v_call: TRBV7-6; j_call: TRBJ2-5; clone_size: NA; cdr3_nt: TGTGCCAGCAGCTCGGGGACAGTTCAAGAGACCCAGTACTTC; cdr3_aa: CASSSGTVQETQYF
cdr3_length: 14; d_call: TRBD2; v_call: TRBV7-2; j_call: TRBJ2-7; clone_size: NA; cdr3_nt: TGTGCCAGCAGCTTAGAGCGGGAGCGGTACGAGCAGTACTTC; cdr3_aa: CASSLERERYEQYF
cdr3_length: 13; d_call: NA; v_call: TRBV7-8; j_call: TRBJ2-7; clone_size: NA; cdr3_nt: TGTGCCAGCAGCCCCCGGGTGGGTCCCGAGCAGTACTTC; cdr3_aa: CASSPRVGPEQYF
cdr3_length: 17; d_call: TRBD2; v_call: TRBV4-1; j_call: TRBJ2-2; clone_size: few; cdr3_nt: TGCGCCAGCAGCCAAGATCGGGATAGCGGGAGTCCCGGGGAGCTGTTTTTT; cdr3_aa: CASSQDRDSGSPGELFF
cdr3_length: 14; d_call: NA; v_call: TRBV7-2; j_call: TRBJ1-2; clone_size: NA; cdr3_nt: TGTGCCAGCAGCTCGGACGGGGCTAACTATGGCTACACCTTC; cdr3_aa: CASSSDGANYGYTF
cdr3_length: 15; d_call: NA; v_call: TRBV24-1; j_call: TRBJ2-3; clone_size: NA; cdr3_nt: TGTGCCACCAGTGAGTCTAAGATGAGCACAGATACGCAGTATTTT; cdr3_aa: CATSESKMSTDTQYF
cdr3_length: 14; d_call: NA; v_call: TRBV18; j_call: TRBJ1-2; clone_size: once; cdr3_nt: TGTGCCAGCTCACCGACGACAGGACCCTATGGCTACACCTTC; cdr3_aa: CASSPTTGPYGYTF
cdr3_length: 13; d_call: NA; v_call: TRBV12-3/TRBV12-4; j_call: TRBJ2-7; clone_size: NA; cdr3_nt: TGTGCCAGCAGTTTGGGTAGCAGCTACGAGCAGTACTTC; cdr3_aa: CASSLGSSYEQYF
cdr3_length: 13; d_call: NA; v_call: TRBV7-2; j_call: TRBJ1-1; clone_size: once; cdr3_nt: TGTGCCAGCAGCCCTTTACTTGGCGGTGAAGCTTTCTTT; cdr3_aa: CASSPLLGGEAFF
cdr3_length: 14; d_call: TRBD1; v_call: TRBV19; j_call: TRBJ1-2; clone_size: NA; cdr3_nt: TGTGCCAGTAGTGCCCGGGACAGGGGGTACGGCTACACCTTC; cdr3_aa: CASSARDRGYGYTF
cdr3_length: 14; d_call: NA; v_call: TRBV12-5; j_call: TRBJ2-5; clone_size: NA; cdr3_nt: TGTGCTAGTGGTTTGGTCAGGGAAGGAGAGACCCAGTACTTC; cdr3_aa: CASGLVREGETQYF
cdr3_length: 15; d_call: NA; v_call: TRBV6-5; j_call: TRBJ1-1; clone_size: NA; cdr3_nt: TGTGCCAGCAGTTACTTACCCAGTCTGAACACTGAAGCTTTCTTT; cdr3_aa: CASSYLPSLNTEAFF
cdr3_length: 14; d_call: NA; v_call: TRBV12-5; j_call: TRBJ1-1; clone_size: NA; cdr3_nt: TGTGCTAGTGGTTTGGGGGGGCAGAACACTGAAGCTTTCTTT; cdr3_aa: CASGLGGQNTEAFF
cdr3_length: 14; d_call: NA; v_call: TRBV11-2; j_call: TRBJ1-1; clone_size: few; cdr3_nt: TGTGCCAGCAGCCTGGTCCCGGGAGGGACTGAAGCTTTCTTT; cdr3_aa: CASSLVPGGTEAFF
cdr3_length: 15; d_call: NA; v_call: TRBV5-4; j_call: TRBJ2-1; clone_size: NA; cdr3_nt: TGTGCCAGCAAGACAGGTTCGAGCTCCTACAATGAGCAGTTCTTC; cdr3_aa: CASKTGSSSYNEQFF
cdr3_length: 14; d_call: NA; v_call: TRBV5-1; j_call: TRBJ1-2; clone_size: NA; cdr3_nt: TGCGCCAGCAGCTTGGTTGGGGCTATCTATGGCTACACCTTC; cdr3_aa: CASSLVGAIYGYTF
cdr3_length: 13; d_call: NA; v_call: TRBV30; j_call: TRBJ1-1; clone_size: NA; cdr3_nt: TGTGCATGGGGTCAGGGTTTGAACACTGAAGCTTTCTTT; cdr3_aa: CAWGQGLNTEAFF
cdr3_length: 15; d_call: NA; v_call: TRBV11-3; j_call: TRBJ2-3; clone_size: NA; cdr3_nt: TGTGCCAGCAGCTTCGGCGGGTTAAGCACAGATACGCAGTATTTT; cdr3_aa: CASSFGGLSTDTQYF
cdr3_length: 15; d_call: NA; v_call: TRBV28; j_call: TRBJ1-5; clone_size: NA; cdr3_nt: TGTGCCAGCGCCCCGAGGGGGTATAGCAATCAGCCCCAGCATTTT; cdr3_aa: CASAPRGYSNQPQHF
cdr3_length: 13; d_call: NA; v_call: TRBV4-1; j_call: TRBJ2-5; clone_size: NA; cdr3_nt: TGCGCCAGCAGCCAAGATAGTGAATTGACCCAGTACTTC; cdr3_aa: CASSQDSELTQYF
cdr3_length: 15; d_call: TRBD1; v_call: TRBV2; j_call: TRBJ2-7; clone_size: NA; cdr3_nt: TGTGCCAGCAGTGAATTGGGACAGGGAGCCTACGAGCAGTACTTC; cdr3_aa: CASSELGQGAYEQYF
cdr3_length: 14; d_call: NA; v_call: TRBV19; j_call: TRBJ2-1; clone_size: NA; cdr3_nt: TGTGCCAGTAGTATCGCTGGGGGGAATCATGAGCAGTTCTTC; cdr3_aa: CASSIAGGNHEQFF
cdr3_length: 15; d_call: NA; v_call: TRBV5-1; j_call: TRBJ2-1; clone_size: NA; cdr3_nt: TGCGCCAGCAGCTCCACAAGGCCAGGTTACAATGAGCAGTTCTTC; cdr3_aa: CASSSTRPGYNEQFF
cdr3_length: 12; d_call: NA; v_call: TRBV10-1; j_call: TRBJ2-5; clone_size: NA; cdr3_nt: TGCGCCAGCAGTGACCTCCAAGAGACCCAGTACTTC; cdr3_aa: CASSDLQETQYF
cdr3_length: 14; d_call: NA; v_call: TRBV2; j_call: TRBJ2-3; clone_size: NA; cdr3_nt: TGTGCCAGCAGTGAAATCTCTGGCACAGATACGCAGTATTTT; cdr3_aa: CASSEISGTDTQYF
cdr3_length: 13; d_call: NA; v_call: TRBV20-1; j_call: TRBJ2-5; clone_size: NA; cdr3_nt: TGCAGTGCTAGTCGCCAGGTTGAAGAGACCCAGTACTTC; cdr3_aa: CSASRQVEETQYF
cdr3_length: 18; d_call: TRBD2; v_call: TRBV18; j_call: TRBJ2-7; clone_size: NA; cdr3_nt: TGTGCCAGCTCACCGGGACTAGCGGGAACGATCCTCTCCTACGAGCAGTACTTC; cdr3_aa: CASSPGLAGTILSYEQYF
cdr3_length: 15; d_call: TRBD1; v_call: TRBV15; j_call: TRBJ1-4; clone_size: NA; cdr3_nt: TGTGCCACCACTACAGGGGAATATCAGTACGGGAAACTGTTTTTT; cdr3_aa: CATTTGEYQYGKLFF
cdr3_length: 18; d_call: TRBD2; v_call: TRBV24-1; j_call: TRBJ2-1; clone_size: once; cdr3_nt: TGTGCCACCAGTGACTCGAGCGGGAGGGCCCTCTCCTACAATGAGCAGTTCTTC; cdr3_aa: CATSDSSGRALSYNEQFF
cdr3_length: 15; d_call: NA; v_call: TRBV21-1; j_call: TRBJ1-1; clone_size: NA; cdr3_nt: TGTGCCAGCAGCACCCCCTCCTTGCGAGAAACTGAAGCTTTCTTT; cdr3_aa: CASSTPSLRETEAFF
cdr3_length: 14; d_call: TRBD2; v_call: TRBV2; j_call: TRBJ2-7; clone_size: NA; cdr3_nt: TGTGCCACGTCTTCCGGGACTAGCACCTACGAGCAGTACTTC; cdr3_aa: CATSSGTSTYEQYF